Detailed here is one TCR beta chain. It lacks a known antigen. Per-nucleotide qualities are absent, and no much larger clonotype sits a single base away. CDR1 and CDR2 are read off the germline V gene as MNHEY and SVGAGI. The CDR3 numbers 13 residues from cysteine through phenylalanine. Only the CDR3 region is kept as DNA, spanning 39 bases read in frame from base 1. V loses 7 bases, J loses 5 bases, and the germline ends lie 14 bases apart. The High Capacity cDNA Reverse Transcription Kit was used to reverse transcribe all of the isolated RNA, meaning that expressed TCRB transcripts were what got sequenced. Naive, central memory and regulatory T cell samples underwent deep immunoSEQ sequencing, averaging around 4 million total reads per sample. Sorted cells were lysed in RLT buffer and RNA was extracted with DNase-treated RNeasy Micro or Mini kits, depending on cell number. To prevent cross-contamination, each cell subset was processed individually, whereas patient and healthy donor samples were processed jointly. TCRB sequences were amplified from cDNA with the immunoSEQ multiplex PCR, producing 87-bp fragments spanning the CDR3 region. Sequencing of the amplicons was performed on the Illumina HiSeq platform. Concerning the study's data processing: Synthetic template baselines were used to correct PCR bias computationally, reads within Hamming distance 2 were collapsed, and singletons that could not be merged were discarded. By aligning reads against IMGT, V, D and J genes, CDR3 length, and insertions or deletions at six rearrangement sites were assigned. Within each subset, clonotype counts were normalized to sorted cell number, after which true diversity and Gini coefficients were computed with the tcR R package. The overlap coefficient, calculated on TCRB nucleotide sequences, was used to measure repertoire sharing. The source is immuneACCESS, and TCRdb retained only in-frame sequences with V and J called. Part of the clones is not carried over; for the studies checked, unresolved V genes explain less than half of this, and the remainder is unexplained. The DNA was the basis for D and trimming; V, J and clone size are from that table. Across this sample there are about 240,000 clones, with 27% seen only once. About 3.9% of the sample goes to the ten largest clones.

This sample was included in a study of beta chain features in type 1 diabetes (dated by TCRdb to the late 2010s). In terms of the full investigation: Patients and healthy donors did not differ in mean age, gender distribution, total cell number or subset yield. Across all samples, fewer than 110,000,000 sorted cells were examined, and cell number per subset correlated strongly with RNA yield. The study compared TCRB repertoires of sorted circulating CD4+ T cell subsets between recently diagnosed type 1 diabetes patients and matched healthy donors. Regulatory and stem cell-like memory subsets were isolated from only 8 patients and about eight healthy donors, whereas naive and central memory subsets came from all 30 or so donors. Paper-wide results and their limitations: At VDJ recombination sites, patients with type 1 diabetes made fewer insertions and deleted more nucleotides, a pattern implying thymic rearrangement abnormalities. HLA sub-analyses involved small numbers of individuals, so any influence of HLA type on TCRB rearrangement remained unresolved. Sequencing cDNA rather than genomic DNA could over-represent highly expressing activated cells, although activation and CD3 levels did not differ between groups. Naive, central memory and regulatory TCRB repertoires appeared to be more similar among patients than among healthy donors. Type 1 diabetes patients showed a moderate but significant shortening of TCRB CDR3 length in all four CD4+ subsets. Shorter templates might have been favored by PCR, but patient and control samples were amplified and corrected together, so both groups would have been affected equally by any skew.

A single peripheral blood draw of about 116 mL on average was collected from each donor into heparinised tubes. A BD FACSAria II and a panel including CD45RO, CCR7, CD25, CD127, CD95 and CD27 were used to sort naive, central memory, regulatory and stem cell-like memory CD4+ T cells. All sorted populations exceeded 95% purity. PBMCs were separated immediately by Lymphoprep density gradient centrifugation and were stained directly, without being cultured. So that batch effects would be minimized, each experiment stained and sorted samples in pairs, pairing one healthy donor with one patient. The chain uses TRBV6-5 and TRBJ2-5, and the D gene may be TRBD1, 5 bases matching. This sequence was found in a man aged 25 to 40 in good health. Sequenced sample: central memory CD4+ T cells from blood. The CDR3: CASTNVGAETQYF. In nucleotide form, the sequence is TGTGCCAGCACCAACGTAGGGGCGGAGACCCAGTACTTC.